The 2 T cell receptor beta chains below all came from one sample that was sequenced in a study of blood T cell repertoires in COVID-19. The repertoire was sequenced with immunoSEQ multiplex PCR; TCRdb's copy has only in-frame clones and lacks some. This sample carries more than 110,000 clones, around 82% of them seen once, and the ten largest clones take 44%. What was sequenced was peripheral blood. These receptors were collected from a human donor in a cohort sampled during active COVID-19.

The chain joins TRBV2 to TRBJ2-1; TRBD2 agrees at 8 bases. Germline values: CDR1 SNHLY, CDR2 FYNNEI. The CDR3 length is 12 residues. V lost 5 bases, J lost 9 bases, and 3 bases stayed unmatched. The CDR3 here is CASSILAGEQFF. The CDR3 DNA is TGTGCCAGCAGTATTCTAGCGGGTGAGCAGTTCTTC.

J is TRBJ2-1 and V is TRBV7-9, with D perhaps matching TRBD1 (6 bases). Looked up from germline, CDR1 is SEHNR and CDR2 is FQNEAQ (reference sequence). The CDR3 is 14 amino acids. The V and J ends lost 4 bases and 6 bases respectively, with 13 bases between them. Here the CDR3 DNA reads TGTGCCAGCAGCTCGGAGGAAGGGGGCAATGAGCAGTTCTTC. Its protein is CASSSEEGGNEQFF.